These 20 T cell receptor beta chains were sequenced from one sample in a study of cytomegalovirus exposure and HLA in healthy donors. The PCR used 60 Vbeta and 13 Jbeta primers. Repertoires were generated with immunoSEQ multiplex PCR, while TCRdb's copy carries only in-frame clones and drops some. The sample yields roughly 130,000 clones, 55% to 80% seen once. Material: PBMCs. Source of these receptors: a woman in her thirties or forties in good health and CMV-seronegative.

This clone has a handful of counts. This chain uses TRBV6-5 with TRBJ1-1; D uncertain. Germline-derived CDR1 and CDR2 are MNHEY and SVGAGI. This CDR3 contains 15 residues. Trimming stripped 2 bases from V and 3 bases from J, with 13 bases between. This CDR3 reads CASSYDGKRDTEAFF. The CDR3 nucleotides are TGTGCCAGCAGTTACGACGGGAAGAGGGACACTGAAGCTTTCTTT.

CDR3 sequence (DNA): TGTGCCAGCAGTGGAGGGCCGCAAGCTTTCTTT. Protein product: CASSGGPQAFF. The rearrangement uses TRBV2 and TRBJ1-1; D ambiguous. CDR1 and CDR2 (germline): SNHLY, FYNNEI. This CDR3 spans 11 amino acids. The ends were cut back, 4 bases at V and 9 bases at J, with 9 bases in the middle.

Only a few counts were recorded for this clone. The chain uses TRBV4-1 and TRBJ1-1; the D is unclear. The V gene's germline CDR1 is MGHRA and CDR2 YSYEKL. The CDR3 covers 14 residues. The V end was cut by 5 bases, the J end by 0 bases, with 10 bases between. The CDR3 nucleotides read TGCGCCAGCAGCTTCACAGATTTGAACACTGAAGCTTTCTTT. Translating gives CASSFTDLNTEAFF.

The genes are TRBV2 and TRBJ2-3; 7 bases are shared with TRBD2. V lost 5 bases to trimming and J lost 2 bases; unmatched junction nucleotides: 10. This CDR3 comprises 16 residues. Germline V gene sequence: CDR1 SNHLY, CDR2 FYNNEI. CDR3: CASSTNSGDFTDTQYF. For the CDR3, the DNA is TGTGCCAGCAGTACTAACAGCGGGGATTTCACAGATACGCAGTATTTT.

The V and J genes are TRBV11-2 and TRBJ2-7, with a weak D call TRBD2 (5 bases). The V gene lost 4 bases and the J gene lost 3 bases, with 10 bases spanning the gap. The CDR3 sequence is 13 residues long. Germline V CDR1 and CDR2: SGHAT, FQNNGV. DNA for the CDR3: TGTGCCAGCAGCTCCGGGGTCAACTACGAGCAGTACGTC. The encoded protein is CASSSGVNYEQYV.

The J gene is TRBJ2-1, the V gene TRBV6-1, with 7 positions matching TRBD2. The CDR3 loop spans 15 amino acids. V gave up 5 bases and J gave up 9 bases; unmatched junction bases: 13. Germline V gene data show CDR1 as MNHNS and CDR2 as SASEGT. Here the CDR3 DNA reads TGTGCCAGCAGTACCACGGGGGAGGGGAGTGCTGAGCAGTTCTTC. Translated, it gives CASSTTGEGSAEQFF.

This clone turned up a few times. The V gene is TRBV6-6, the J gene TRBJ2-2; possible D gene TRBD1, 5 bases. Germline-derived CDR1 and CDR2 are MNHNY and SVGAGI (reference sequence). The length of the CDR3 is 15 residues. V dropped 0 bases and J dropped 6 bases, with 11 bases sitting between them. The CDR3 is CASSYSWGEAGELFF. CDR3 bases: TGTGCCAGCAGTTACTCATGGGGCGAGGCCGGGGAGCTGTTTTTT.

In its sample, this clone was seen a few times. The genes are TRBV2 and TRBJ2-1; no clear D. The CDR3 contains 13 residues. Germline CDR1 and CDR2: SNHLY and FYNNEI. Trimming left V 7 bases short and J 5 bases short, with 12 bases between. CDR3 in amino acids: CASTSGSHNEQFF. The CDR3 DNA reads as TGTGCCAGCACGTCCGGGTCTCACAATGAGCAGTTCTTC.

The chain employs TRBV4-2 and TRBJ2-1, with D possibly matching TRBD1 (7 bases). The ends were cut back, 0 bases at V and 2 bases at J, with 11 bases in the middle. From germline, CDR1 is LGHNA and CDR2 YNFKEQ. The length of the CDR3 is 16 residues. The CDR3 nucleotides are TGTGCCAGCAGCCAAGATCAGGGGGGCCCCTACAATGAGCAGTTCTTC. As protein: CASSQDQGGPYNEQFF.

The J gene is TRBJ1-5, the V gene TRBV15; D gene uncertain. V shed 3 bases and J shed 0 bases, with 9 bases lying between them. The CDR3 sequence is 15 residues long. Germline loops: CDR1 LNHNV, CDR2 YYDKDF (reference sequence). DNA for the CDR3: TGTGCCACCAGCAGGGGCACCAATAGCAATCAGCCCCAGCATTTT. Protein product: CATSRGTNSNQPQHF.

This chain joins TRBV7-2 and TRBJ2-2; TRBD2 aligns across 7 bases. Germline CDR1 is SGHTA and CDR2 is FQGNSA. After removal of 0 bases from V and 6 bases from J, the junction contained 4 bases not matched to a gene. The CDR3 length is 15 residues. CDR3 bases: TGTGCCAGCAGCTTAGCGGGGGGGATACCCGGGGAGCTGTTTTTT. This encodes CASSLAGGIPGELFF.

The chain is built from TRBV6-5 and TRBJ2-7; 7 bases are a match to TRBD1. The germline V gene has CDR1 MNHEY and CDR2 SVGAGI. The CDR3 consists of 14 residues. V was clipped by 6 bases and J by 6 bases; unmatched bases: 11. The CDR3 spells CASRKNDRAREQYF. CDR3 bases: TGTGCCAGCAGAAAAAACGACAGGGCCCGCGAGCAGTACTTC.

This chain connects TRBV19 to TRBJ2-3, with 7 bases matching TRBD2. The germline V gene encodes CDR1 LNHDA and CDR2 SQIVND (reference sequence). The CDR3 loop spans 15 amino acids. V lost 4 bases, J lost 2 bases, and 6 bases stayed unmatched. The CDR3 DNA follows: TGTGCCAGTAGTAGTACTAGCGACTACACAGATACGCAGTATTTT. Amino acids: CASSSTSDYTDTQYF.

On this clone: At one end, the junction sequence differs from germline, possibly due to a read error. The chain combines TRBV11-2 with TRBJ1-1; TRBD1 might be the D (5 bases). The CDR3 runs to 15 residues. In germline, CDR1 is SGHAT, CDR2 FQNNGV. The CDR3 DNA sequence: TGTGCCAGCGGCTTATTCCGGGGGAAGAACACTGAAGCTTTCTTT. It codes for CASGLFRGKNTEAFF.

This rearrangement joins TRBV7-3 to TRBJ2-2, with 8 bases lining up with TRBD1. This CDR3 is built from 17 residues. V shed 4 bases and J 6 bases; nucleotides not matched to a gene: 13. Germline CDR1 is SGHTA and CDR2 is FQGTGA. The CDR3 sequence: CASSSGEDRVGPGELFF. In DNA, the CDR3 is TGTGCCAGCAGCTCAGGGGAGGACAGGGTGGGTCCCGGGGAGCTGTTTTTT.

V usage is TRBV7-2 and J usage is TRBJ1-6, with unresolved D. CDR1 is SGHTA and CDR2 is FQGNSA in the germline V gene. The CDR3 is made up of 14 amino acids. The V gene lost 1 base and the J gene lost 6 bases, with 7 bases spanning the gap. The CDR3 region is CASSLDVGNSPLHF. The CDR3 DNA reads TGTGCCAGCAGCTTAGACGTCGGTAATTCACCCCTCCACTTT.

V gene TRBV18 combines with J gene TRBJ1-1; 7 bases agree with TRBD1. Trimming removed 6 bases from V and 3 bases from J; junction bases left unmatched: 13. The CDR3 consists of 16 residues. From germline, CDR1 is KGHSH and CDR2 LQKENI. CDR3 DNA sequence: TGTGCCAGCTCCGTAGACCACGGACAGGCTTACACTGAAGCTTTCTTT. Amino acids: CASSVDHGQAYTEAFF.

J is TRBJ2-1 and V is TRBV2, with 8 bases lining up with TRBD2. This CDR3 is 16 amino acids long. Germline CDR1 and CDR2: SNHLY and FYNNEI. V gave up 8 bases and J gave up 9 bases; unmatched junction bases: 18. The CDR3 sequence: CASLRDRGGGFGEQFF. DNA for the CDR3: TGTGCCAGCCTTCGGGACCGGGGGGGTGGCTTTGGTGAGCAGTTCTTC.

The V and J genes are TRBV7-9 and TRBJ2-6; D gene ambiguous. Germline values: CDR1 SEHNR, CDR2 FQNEAQ (reference sequence). V was cut by 3 bases and J by 0 bases, with 3 bases left in between. This CDR3 contains 14 residues. CDR3 protein: CASSLYSGANVLTF. CDR3 nucleotides: TGTGCCAGCAGCTTGTACTCTGGGGCCAACGTCCTGACTTTC. Looking up the rest from reference TRBV7-9 and TRBJ2-6 gives the full variable domain: DTGVSQNPRHKITKRGQNVTFRCDPISEHNRLYWYRQTLGQGPEFLTYFQNEAQLEKSRLLSDRFSAERPKGSFSTLEIQRTEQGDSAMYLCASSLYSGANVLTFGAGSRLTVL.

This chain uses TRBV19 with TRBJ1-3; D is possibly TRBD1 (5 bases). The CDR3 extends over 16 amino acids. The germline V and J ends were trimmed by 5 bases and 6 bases, with 20 bases remaining between them. Germline-derived CDR1 and CDR2 are LNHDA and SQIVND (reference sequence). CDR3 loop: CASSPRDSAKENTIYF. DNA for the CDR3: TGTGCCAGTAGTCCACGTGACAGCGCAAAGGAAAACACCATATATTTT.